A selection of T cell receptor beta chains follows, all from one sample in a study of T-cell reconstitution after alpha-beta-depleted transplantation in children. One entry per CDR3 protein, called by TCRdb with MiXCR from the PCR reads. The table has about a million distinct CDR3 sequences, about 30% seen once. The specimen comprised PBMCs, mostly from graft donor cells, sampled 360 days after TCRalphabeta/CD19-depleted stem cell transplant. The receptors were sampled from a boy in the first two years of life who had a stem cell transplant for SCID, so the T cells may come from the graft donor. Each CDR3 is given with its conserved first and last residue.

J: TRBJ2-3
V: TRBV4-1
CDR3: CASSLRLQGVDTQYF

J: TRBJ1-4
V: TRBV15
CDR3: CATSRTSEKLFF

J: TRBJ2-7
V: TRBV10-3
CDR3: CAISGWGRDRTYEQYF

J: TRBJ1-1
V: TRBV30
CDR3: CAWSRRGGSPRAFF

J: TRBJ2-2
V: TRBV12-3/TRBV12-4
CDR3: CASSRFRGFANTGELFF

J: TRBJ2-7
V: TRBV5-5
CDR3: CASSLIGDSSYEQYF

J: TRBJ2-2
V: TRBV20-1
CDR3: CSASPWGATGELFF

J: TRBJ2-3
V: TRBV5-1
CDR3: CASSAFLAGGKQFASTDTQYF

J: TRBJ1-6
V: TRBV6-5
CDR3: CASRVDIYNSPLHF

J: TRBJ2-7
V: TRBV4-1
CDR3: CASSAGTTRVYEQYF

J: TRBJ2-3
V: TRBV4-1
CDR3: CASSLRTSGENTDTQYF

J: TRBJ2-1
V: TRBV2
CDR3: CASRLTGTSSEQFF

J: TRBJ1-1
V: TRBV2
CDR3: CASNRQGNTEAFF

J: TRBJ2-7
V: TRBV27
CDR3: CASSASPYEQYF